A single sample gave rise to the 23 T cell receptor beta chains below, sequenced in a study of blood T cell repertoires in COVID-19. Method: immunoSEQ multiplex PCR; TCRdb's copy keeps in-frame clones and lacks some. The sample comprises around 140,000 clones, about four fifths of which are singletons, and approximately 4.6% rests with the top ten. Input material: peripheral blood. These receptors came from a human donor in a cohort sampled during active COVID-19.

The CDR3 DNA reads as TGTGCCAGCAGCCCGACAGGTCTGGGCGATGAGCAGTTCTTC. Its translation: CASSPTGLGDEQFF. The chain is built from TRBV7-3 and TRBJ2-1; perhaps TRBD1 as D (6 bases). The CDR3 is 14 amino acids. Trimming left V 5 bases short and J 8 bases short, with 16 bases between. From germline, CDR1 is SGHTA and CDR2 FQGTGA.

The chain couples TRBV21-1 to TRBJ2-7; TRBD1, the table's D call, lacks a check against the DNA. TRBV21-1 is a documented pseudogene. CDR3 length equals 14 residues. The CDR3 spells CASRRTVFSYEQYF. The DNA for the CDR3 is TGTGCCAGCAGGAGGACAGTATTCTCCTACGAGCAGTACTTC.

This chain connects TRBV28 to TRBJ1-1; TRBD1 agrees at 7 bases. The CDR3 extends over 16 amino acids. Losses at the gene ends were 2 bases for V and 4 bases for J; bases not matched to a gene: 10. The germline V gene has CDR1 MDHEN and CDR2 SYDVKM. CDR3 bases: TGTGCCAGCAGTTTAGGGACAGTCAATGGTTTCACTGAAGCTTTCTTT. Translating it yields CASSLGTVNGFTEAFF.

The chain has TRBV7-6 and TRBJ2-3; 8 bases match TRBD2. Germline V lookup: CDR1 SGHVS, CDR2 FNYEAQ. The CDR3 has 17 amino acids. V was pared by 1 base and J by 0 bases, with 6 bases of the junction left unmatched. Here the CDR3 reads CASSLVGGGPSTDTQYF. In DNA, the CDR3 is TGTGCCAGCAGCTTAGTCGGGGGGGGCCCTAGCACAGATACGCAGTATTTT.

This clone appeared once. The chain employs TRBV28 and TRBJ2-1, with 10 bases identical to TRBD2. CDR1 and CDR2 from the germline V gene are MDHEN and SYDVKM. Losses at the gene ends were 4 bases for V and 7 bases for J; bases not matched to a gene: 1. This CDR3 spans 13 amino acids. The CDR3 region is CASSSSGRNEQFF. The CDR3 DNA reads TGTGCCAGCAGTTCTAGCGGGAGAAATGAGCAGTTCTTC. Combining the CDR3 with reference TRBV28 and TRBJ2-1 gives the whole variable domain DVKVTQSSRYLVKRTGEKVFLECVQDMDHENMFWYRQDPGLGLRLIYFSYDVKMKEKGDIPEGYSVSREKKERFSLILESASTNQTSMYLCASSSSGRNEQFFGPGTRLTVL.

The chain combines TRBV25-1 with TRBJ1-4; D is perhaps TRBD1 (5 bases). This CDR3 comprises 14 residues. Deletions cut 3 bases from V and 4 bases from J, with 9 bases between. CDR1 MGHDK and CDR2 SYGVNS come from the germline V gene. The CDR3 reads CASSEGGNNEKLFF. CDR3 in DNA: TGTGCCAGCAGTGAGGGGGGGAATAATGAAAAACTGTTTTTT.

The V gene is TRBV7-2, the J gene TRBJ2-5, with 8 bases aligning to TRBD2. Germline assignment: CDR1 SGHTA and CDR2 FQGNSA. The CDR3 contains 13 residues. The V gene end was trimmed by 6 bases and the J gene end by 5 bases; junction bases not matched to a gene: 5. The CDR3 sequence: CASRSGGRETQYF. The CDR3 nucleotides are TGTGCCAGCAGAAGCGGGGGCCGGGAGACCCAGTACTTC.

The chain has TRBV18 and TRBJ1-1; 8 bases line up with TRBD1. The CDR3 is made up of 15 amino acids. The ends lost 1 base at V and 6 bases at J; junction bases unmatched: 7. From germline, CDR1 is KGHSH and CDR2 LQKENI. In DNA form, the CDR3 reads TGTGCCAGCTCACCACTGGGACAGGTTTTTTCTGAAGCTTTCTTT. Residues: CASSPLGQVFSEAFF. Looking up the rest from reference TRBV18 and TRBJ1-1 gives the full variable domain: NAGVMQNPRHLVRRRGQEARLRCSPMKGHSHVYWYRQLPEEGLKFMVYLQKENIIDESGMPKERFSAEFPKEGPSILRIQQVVRGDSAAYFCASSPLGQVFSEAFFGQGTRLTVV.

The rearrangement uses TRBV19 and TRBJ1-5; maybe TRBD1 (5 bases). Trimming took off 4 bases at V and 0 bases at J, with 13 bases between the two ends. This CDR3 comprises 16 residues. Germline CDR1 LNHDA, CDR2 SQIVND (reference sequence). DNA of the CDR3: TGTGCCAGTAGTACCCGTGGCAGGGATAGCAATCAGCCCCAGCATTTT. This gives the protein CASSTRGRDSNQPQHF.

V usage is TRBV3-1 (or the pseudogene TRBV3-2) and J usage is TRBJ1-1; D is unclear. The germline CDR1 and CDR2 sequences are LGHDT and YNNKEL (reference sequence). The CDR3 has 14 amino acids. V was pared by 5 bases and J by 4 bases, with 14 bases between. The CDR3: CASSTRRVGTEAFF. The CDR3 DNA reads as TGTGCCAGCAGCACCAGACGGGTTGGCACTGAAGCTTTCTTT.

CDR3 coding DNA: TGTGCCAGCAAGGCGGGAGGGCCACCTGAGCAGTTCTTC. Amino acids: CASKAGGPPEQFF. This chain links TRBV28 with TRBJ2-1; 9 nucleotides align to TRBD2. Germline V gene lookup returns CDR1 MDHEN and CDR2 SYDVKM. The CDR3 runs 13 residues. V dropped 7 bases and J dropped 9; count of bases not matched to a gene: 7.

The chain couples TRBV9 to TRBJ1-1; 7 nucleotides align to TRBD1. Per germline, CDR1 SGDLS and CDR2 YYNGEE. This CDR3 contains 15 residues. Unmatched junction bases numbered 5, after V lost 3 bases and J lost 0 bases. CDR3 sequence reads: CASSGRGQLNTEAFF. In nucleotides, the CDR3 is TGTGCCAGCAGCGGAAGGGGACAGTTGAACACTGAAGCTTTCTTT.

The V and J genes are TRBV5-6 and TRBJ2-7; 9 bases line up with TRBD1. The CDR3 length is 15 residues. V dropped 4 bases and J dropped 1; count of bases not matched to a gene: 6. Germline V CDR1 and CDR2: SGHDT, YYEEEE. In DNA, the CDR3 is TGTGCCAGCAGCGCGGGACAGGGCCGTTCCTACGAGCAGTACTTC. Its translation is CASSAGQGRSYEQYF.

This clone was seen a few times. The chain links TRBV24-1 to TRBJ2-1; perhaps TRBD2 as D (6 bases). Looked up from germline, CDR1 is KGHDR and CDR2 is SFDVKD. The length of the CDR3 is 16 residues. The V end lost 3 bases, the J end lost 5 bases, and 16 bases lay between the germline ends. CDR3 sequence: CATSDPLASPNNEQFF. The CDR3 DNA is TGTGCCACCAGTGATCCACTAGCCTCCCCCAACAATGAGCAGTTCTTC.

CDR3 residues: CASSVAGGLLETQYF. The CDR3 DNA is TGTGCCAGCAGCGTAGCGGGGGGGCTTCTGGAGACCCAGTACTTC. The chain couples TRBV9 to TRBJ2-5, with TRBD2 matching over 8 bases. The J segment lost 5 bases and the V segment lost 0 bases, leaving 6 bases of the junction unmatched. CDR3 length: 15 amino acids. Germline CDR1 and CDR2: SGDLS and YYNGEE.

The DNA of the CDR3 is TGTGCCAGCAGCGTAGGACCAAACAGAGAAAAACTGTTTTTT. Amino acids: CASSVGPNREKLFF. The V and J genes are TRBV9 and TRBJ1-4, with no clear D. This CDR3 has 14 amino acids. Germline CDR1 reads SGDLS; CDR2 reads YYNGEE. Deletions cut 0 bases from V and 8 bases from J, with 11 bases between.

The chain joins TRBV19 to TRBJ1-2; 7 bases fit TRBD1. Unmatched junction bases numbered 12, after V lost 6 bases and J lost 5 bases. CDR1 and CDR2 from the germline V gene are LNHDA and SQIVND (reference sequence). The CDR3 has 15 residues. The CDR3 bases are TGTGCCAGTAGAGAACCCGGGACAGCGTTATATGGCTACACCTTC. Translation: CASREPGTALYGYTF.

J is TRBJ2-7 and V is TRBV9; 10 bases align to TRBD2. CDR1 SGDLS and CDR2 YYNGEE come from the germline V gene. The CDR3 has 14 amino acids. With 4 bases clipped from V and 1 base from J, the junction kept 2 bases outside the gene matches. CDR3 bases: TGTGCCAGCAGCCTAGCGGGGGAATCCTACGAGCAGTACTTC. This encodes CASSLAGESYEQYF.

The rearrangement joins TRBV15 to TRBJ2-1; 11 bases are a match to TRBD2. Per the germline V gene, CDR1 is LNHNV and CDR2 is YYDKDF (reference sequence). This CDR3 spans 18 amino acids. Trimming took 5 bases from V and 10 from J; bases not matched to a gene: 19. CDR3: CATSSKSLAGGRQSEQFF. The CDR3 bases are TGTGCCACCAGCTCCAAGTCCTTAGCGGGGGGGCGTCAGTCCGAGCAGTTCTTC.

V gene TRBV6-2 or TRBV6-3 combines with J gene TRBJ2-3; TRBD2 matches 8 bases. Germline CDR1 is MNHEY and CDR2 is SVGEGT. This CDR3 comprises 13 residues. The V and J ends lost 4 bases and 14 bases, in that order; junction bases with no gene match: 11. The CDR3 sequence: CASSSPPGTSWYF. CDR3 coding DNA: TGTGCCAGCAGTTCCCCGCCCGGGACTAGTTGGTATTTT.

The CDR3 region is CASTPTGTGGIDTQYF. The CDR3 DNA reads TGTGCCAGCACTCCAACCGGGACAGGGGGCATAGATACGCAGTATTTT. The chain recombines TRBV27 with TRBJ2-3; 12 nucleotides match TRBD1. In germline, CDR1 is MNHEY, CDR2 SMNVEV (reference sequence). J gave up 5 bases and V 7 bases, and 10 bases lay outside the gene matches. The CDR3 covers 16 residues.

The gene calls are TRBV5-8 and TRBJ2-3, with 11 bases aligning to TRBD1. Per the germline V gene, CDR1 is SGHTS and CDR2 is YDEGEE. The CDR3 consists of 14 residues. Germline trimming cut 7 bases from V and 2 bases from J; bases unmatched to any gene: 3. DNA for the CDR3: TGTGCCAGCCCCGGACAGGGGGCCACAGATACGCAGTATTTT. Amino acids: CASPGQGATDTQYF.

The V gene is TRBV6-5, the J gene TRBJ1-1; 8 nucleotides match TRBD1. The CDR3 is made up of 14 amino acids. With 5 bases clipped from V and 10 bases from J, the junction kept 12 bases outside the gene matches. CDR1 is MNHEY, CDR2 SVGAGI, per germline. The CDR3 DNA follows: TGTGCCAGCAGTCGGTTGACAGGGGAACGAGGAGCTTTCTTT. This gives the protein CASSRLTGERGAFF.